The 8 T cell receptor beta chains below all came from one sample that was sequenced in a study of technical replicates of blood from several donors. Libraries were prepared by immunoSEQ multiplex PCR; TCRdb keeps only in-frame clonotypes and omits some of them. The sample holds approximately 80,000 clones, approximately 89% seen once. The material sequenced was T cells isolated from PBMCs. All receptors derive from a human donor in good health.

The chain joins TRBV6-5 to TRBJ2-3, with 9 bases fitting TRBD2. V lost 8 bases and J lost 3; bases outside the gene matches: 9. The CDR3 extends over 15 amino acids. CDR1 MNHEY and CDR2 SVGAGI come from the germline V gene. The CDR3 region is CASPAGGRGTDTQYF. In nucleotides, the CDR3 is TGTGCCAGCCCCGCGGGCGGGAGGGGGACAGATACGCAGTATTTT.

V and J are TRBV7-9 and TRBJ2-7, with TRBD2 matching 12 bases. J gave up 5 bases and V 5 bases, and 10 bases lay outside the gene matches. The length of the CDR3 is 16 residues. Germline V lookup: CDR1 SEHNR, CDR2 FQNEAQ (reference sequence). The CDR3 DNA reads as TGTGCCAGCAGCCTCCGACTAGCGGGAGCTTTCGACGAGCAGTACTTC. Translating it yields CASSLRLAGAFDEQYF.

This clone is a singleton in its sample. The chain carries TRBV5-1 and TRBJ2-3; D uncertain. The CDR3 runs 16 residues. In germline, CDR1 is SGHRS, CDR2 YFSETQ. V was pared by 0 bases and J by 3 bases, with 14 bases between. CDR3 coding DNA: TGCGCCAGCAGCTTGGCCCTCGTAGAAGTGACAGATACGCAGTATTTT. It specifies CASSLALVEVTDTQYF.

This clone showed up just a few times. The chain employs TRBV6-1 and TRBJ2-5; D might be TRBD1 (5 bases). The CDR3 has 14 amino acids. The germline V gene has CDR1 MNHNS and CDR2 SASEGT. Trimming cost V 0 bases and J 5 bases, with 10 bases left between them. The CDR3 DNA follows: TGTGCCAGCAGTGAAGCAGGGGTTGGTGAGACCCAGTACTTC. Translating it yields CASSEAGVGETQYF.

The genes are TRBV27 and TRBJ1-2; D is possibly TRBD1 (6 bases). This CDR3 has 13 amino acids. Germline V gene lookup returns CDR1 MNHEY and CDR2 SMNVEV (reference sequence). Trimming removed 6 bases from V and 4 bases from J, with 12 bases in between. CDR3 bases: TGTGCCAGCAGCCCTCAGGGGACCTATGGCTACACCTTC. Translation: CASSPQGTYGYTF.

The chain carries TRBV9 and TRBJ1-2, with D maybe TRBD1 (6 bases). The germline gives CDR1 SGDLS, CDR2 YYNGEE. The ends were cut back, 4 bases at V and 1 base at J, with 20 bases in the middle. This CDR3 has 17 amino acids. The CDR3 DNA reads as TGTGCCAGCAGCCCCCGGACAGCCTTAACCTATAACTATGGCTACACCTTC. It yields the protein CASSPRTALTYNYGYTF. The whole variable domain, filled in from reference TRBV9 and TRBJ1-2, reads DSGVTQTPKHLITATGQRVTLRCSPRSGDLSVYWYQQSLDQGLQFLIQYYNGEERAKGNILERFSAQQFPDLHSELNLSSLELGDSALYFCASSPRTALTYNYGYTFGSGTRLTVV.

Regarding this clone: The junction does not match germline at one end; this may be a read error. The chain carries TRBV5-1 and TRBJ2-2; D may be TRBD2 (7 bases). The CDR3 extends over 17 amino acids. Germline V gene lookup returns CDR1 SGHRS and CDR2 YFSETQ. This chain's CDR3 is CASSQKGGRGNAGELFF. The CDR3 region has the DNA TGCGCCAGCAGCCAAAAGGGGGGGCGAGGGAACGCCGGGGAGCTGTTTTTT.

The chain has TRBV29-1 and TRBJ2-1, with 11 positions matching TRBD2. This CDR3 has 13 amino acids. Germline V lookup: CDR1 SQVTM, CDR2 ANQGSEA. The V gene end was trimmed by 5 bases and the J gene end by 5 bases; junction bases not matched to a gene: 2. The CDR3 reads CSVYSGRDNEQFF. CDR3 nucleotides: TGCAGCGTTTATAGCGGGAGGGACAATGAGCAGTTCTTC.